This T cell receptor (beta chain) was observed in a study of shared clonotypes between healthy human individuals. Profiled with immunoSEQ multiplex PCR; TCRdb holds only in-frame clones, not every one. The sample records some 790,000 clones, roughly 72% being singletons. V lost 8 bases to trimming and J lost 4 bases, with 24 bases between them. The CDR3 covers 16 residues. Germline CDR1 reads WSHSY; CDR2 reads SAAADI. This chain links TRBV10-2 with TRBJ2-7; D is possibly TRBD2 (6 bases). The clonotype originates from a woman aged 30 to 39 in good health. Sequenced material: memory CD4+ T cells sorted from blood. As for subset: CD45RA-negative fraction. The chain's CDR3 is CASLLSGGHPVYEQYF. The CDR3, as DNA: TGCGCCAGCTTACTTTCCGGAGGGCACCCAGTATACGAGCAGTACTTC.